This T cell receptor beta chain was found in a study of cytomegalovirus exposure and HLA in healthy donors. The primer mix had 60 Vbeta and 13 Jbeta primers. The data were produced by immunoSEQ multiplex PCR, yet TCRdb's version contains in-frame clones alone and is incomplete. The sample contains roughly 130,000 clones, 80% of which appear only once. This CDR3 contains 12 residues. Germline CDR1 is ENHRY and CDR2 is SYGVKD. Trimming took 8 bases from V and 1 from J, leaving 8 bases between them. This clone has just a few counts. The TCR originated in a woman aged 40 to 50 in good health and CMV-seronegative. The chain couples TRBV10-3 to TRBJ1-1; D gene unclear. Sequenced material: PBMCs. CDR3: CAIRGGNTEAFF. CDR3 bases: TGTGCCATCCGAGGAGGGAACACTGAAGCTTTCTTT.